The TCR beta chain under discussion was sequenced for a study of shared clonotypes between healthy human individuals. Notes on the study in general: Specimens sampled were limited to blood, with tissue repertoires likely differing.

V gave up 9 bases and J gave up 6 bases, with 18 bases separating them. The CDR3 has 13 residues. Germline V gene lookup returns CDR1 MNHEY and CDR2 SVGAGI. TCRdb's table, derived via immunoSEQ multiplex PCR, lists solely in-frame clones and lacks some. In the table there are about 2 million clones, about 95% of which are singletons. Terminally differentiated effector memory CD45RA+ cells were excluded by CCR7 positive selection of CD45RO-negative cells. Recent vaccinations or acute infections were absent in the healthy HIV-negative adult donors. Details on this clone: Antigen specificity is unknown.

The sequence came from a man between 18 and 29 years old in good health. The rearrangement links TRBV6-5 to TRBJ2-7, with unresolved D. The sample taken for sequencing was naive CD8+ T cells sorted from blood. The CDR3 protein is CASEDGTRAEQYF. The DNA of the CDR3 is TGTGCCAGTGAGGACGGTACAAGGGCCGAGCAGTACTTC.